The clone carrying this T cell receptor (beta chain) was picked up many times. Its antigen is not identified. These data come from a study of T cell repertoires in cytomegalovirus infection. Study summary: Indications of both CMV infection and matching HLA type were provided by public TCR beta signatures.

Losses at the gene ends were 5 bases for V and 3 bases for J; bases not matched to a gene: 7. CDR1 and CDR2 from the germline V gene are MNHEY and SVGEGT. The CDR3 is 14 residues long. Findings of the study overall: Identification of carriers of CMV plus the relevant HLA was achieved through cumulative public TCR beta family frequency. HLA-C-restricted, CMV-specific TCR beta clonotypes were dominant ex vivo.

A single record per CDR3 protein comes from TCRdb applying MiXCR to the reads. The table lists about 490,000 distinct CDR3 sequences, 26% of them singletons. What was sequenced was PBMCs. The TCR was taken from a human donor in good health (CMV status not recorded). Some clones in this sample may be carry-over from other donors' samples. This sequence joins TRBV6-2 or TRBV6-3 and TRBJ2-7, with 7 nucleotides matching TRBD2. The DNA for the CDR3 is TGTGCCAGCAGTGCTAGCGGTACCTTCTACGAGCAGTACTTC. Encoded protein: CASSASGTFYEQYF.